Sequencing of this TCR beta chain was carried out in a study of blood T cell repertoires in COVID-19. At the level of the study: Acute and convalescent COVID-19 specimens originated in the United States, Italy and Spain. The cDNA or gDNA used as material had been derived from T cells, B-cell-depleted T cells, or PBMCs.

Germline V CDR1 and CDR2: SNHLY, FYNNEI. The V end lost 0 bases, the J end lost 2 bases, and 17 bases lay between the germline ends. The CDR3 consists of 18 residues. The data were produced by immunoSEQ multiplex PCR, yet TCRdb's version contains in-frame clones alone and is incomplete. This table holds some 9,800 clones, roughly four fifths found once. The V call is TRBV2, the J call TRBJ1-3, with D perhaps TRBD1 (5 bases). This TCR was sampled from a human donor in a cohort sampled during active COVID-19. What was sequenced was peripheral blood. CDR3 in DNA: TGTGCCAGCAGTGAAGCGCTTCCCCACACAGGTCCTGGAAACACCATATATTTT. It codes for CASSEALPHTGPGNTIYF.